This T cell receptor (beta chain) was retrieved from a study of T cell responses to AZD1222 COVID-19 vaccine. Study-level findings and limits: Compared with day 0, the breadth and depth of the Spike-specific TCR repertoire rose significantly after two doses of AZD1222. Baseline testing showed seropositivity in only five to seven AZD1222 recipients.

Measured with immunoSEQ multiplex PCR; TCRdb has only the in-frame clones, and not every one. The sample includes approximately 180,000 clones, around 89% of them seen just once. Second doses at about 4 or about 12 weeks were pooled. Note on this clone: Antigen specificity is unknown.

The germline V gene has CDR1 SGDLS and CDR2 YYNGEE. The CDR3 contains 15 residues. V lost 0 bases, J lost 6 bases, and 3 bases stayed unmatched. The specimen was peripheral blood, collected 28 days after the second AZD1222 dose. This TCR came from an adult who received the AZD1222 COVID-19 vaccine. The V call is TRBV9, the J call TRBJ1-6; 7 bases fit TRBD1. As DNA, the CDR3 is TGTGCCAGCAGCGTAGAGGGGGCAGGTAATTCACCCCTCCACTTT. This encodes CASSVEGAGNSPLHF.